This T cell receptor (beta chain) was identified in a study of human T cells and chemical hapten exposure. Trimming removed 4 bases from V and 8 bases from J, with 8 bases in between. Germline V gives CDR1 SQVTM, CDR2 ANQGSEA. The CDR3 is 11 amino acids. TCRdb processed the RACE reads anew with MiXCR; each CDR3 protein has one entry. The sample shows under 300,000 distinct CDR3 sequences, around 9.3% of them seen only once. Time point reported: pre-sensitization, week 0. Treatment specified: therapeutic diphenylcyclopropenone sensitization with weekly scalp DPC. The sequences come from whole blood, collected in connection with sensitization to the hapten diphenylcyclopropenone (DPC). This clonotype was sampled from a woman aged 40 to 50 with alopecia areata. Some clones in this sample may be carry-over from other donors' samples. This chain links TRBV29-1 with TRBJ1-4, with D unclear. CDR3 DNA: TGCAGCGTTGGCAGCTACGAAAAACTGTTTTTT. It translates to CSVGSYEKLFF.